The sequence of this TCR beta chain was determined in a study of cytomegalovirus exposure and HLA in healthy donors. The ends were cut back, 3 bases at V and 6 bases at J, with 15 bases in the middle. CDR3 length: 14 amino acids. Germline V gene data show CDR1 as SGHDN and CDR2 as FVKESK. Points from the study as a whole: Most sequenced TCRs were rare (though some public TCRs occurred in many donors). A later analysis found first-cohort TCR clusters tended to co-occur in the 120 validation repertoires. According to reports, the classifier identified cytomegalovirus status with high specificity and sensitivity. It was confirmed in vitro that three of the CMV-associated chains were specific for CMV antigens.

Worth noting for this clone: What it recognizes is unknown.

Repertoires were generated with immunoSEQ multiplex PCR, while TCRdb's copy carries only in-frame clones and drops some. The data hold approximately 270,000 clones, with 65% to 90% observed a single time. This clonotype was obtained from a woman between 18 and 30 years old in good health and CMV-seronegative. The material sequenced was PBMCs. This chain links TRBV14 with TRBJ2-7; a weak D match, TRBD2 (6 bases). Here the CDR3 DNA reads TGTGCCAGCAGCCACCGAGGTGGGGGACTCGAGCAGTACTTC. It yields the protein CASSHRGGGLEQYF.